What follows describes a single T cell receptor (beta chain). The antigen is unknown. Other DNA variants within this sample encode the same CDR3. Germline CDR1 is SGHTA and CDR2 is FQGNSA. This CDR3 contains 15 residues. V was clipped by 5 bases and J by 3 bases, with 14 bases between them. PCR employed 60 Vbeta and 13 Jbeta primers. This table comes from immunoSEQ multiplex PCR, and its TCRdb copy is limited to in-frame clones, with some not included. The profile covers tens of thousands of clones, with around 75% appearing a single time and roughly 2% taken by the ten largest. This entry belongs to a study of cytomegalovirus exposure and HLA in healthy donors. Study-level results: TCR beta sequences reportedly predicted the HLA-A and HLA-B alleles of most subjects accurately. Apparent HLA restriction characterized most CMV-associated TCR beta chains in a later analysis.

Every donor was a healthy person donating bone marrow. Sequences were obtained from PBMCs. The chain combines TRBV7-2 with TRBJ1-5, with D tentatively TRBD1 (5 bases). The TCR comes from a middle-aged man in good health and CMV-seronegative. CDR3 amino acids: CASSLKPGVNQPQHF. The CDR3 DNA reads TGTGCCAGCAGCCTCAAACCGGGGGTCAATCAGCCCCAGCATTTT.